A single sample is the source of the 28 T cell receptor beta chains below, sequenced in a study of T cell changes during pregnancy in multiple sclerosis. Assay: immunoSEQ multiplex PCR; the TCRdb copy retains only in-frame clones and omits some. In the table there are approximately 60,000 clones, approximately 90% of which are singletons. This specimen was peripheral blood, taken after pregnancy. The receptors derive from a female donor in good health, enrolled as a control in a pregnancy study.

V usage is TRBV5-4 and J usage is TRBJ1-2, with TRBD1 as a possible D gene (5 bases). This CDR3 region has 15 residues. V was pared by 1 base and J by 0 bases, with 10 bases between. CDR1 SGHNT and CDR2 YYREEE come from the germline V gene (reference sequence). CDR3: CASSLQGASNYGYTF. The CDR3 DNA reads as TGTGCCAGCAGCTTGCAAGGGGCCTCTAACTATGGCTACACCTTC.

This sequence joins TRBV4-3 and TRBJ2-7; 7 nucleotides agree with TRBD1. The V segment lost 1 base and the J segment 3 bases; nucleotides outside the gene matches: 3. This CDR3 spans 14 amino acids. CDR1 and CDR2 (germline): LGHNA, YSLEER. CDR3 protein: CASSQGGQDYEQYF. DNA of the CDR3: TGCGCCAGCAGCCAAGGCGGACAGGACTACGAGCAGTACTTC.

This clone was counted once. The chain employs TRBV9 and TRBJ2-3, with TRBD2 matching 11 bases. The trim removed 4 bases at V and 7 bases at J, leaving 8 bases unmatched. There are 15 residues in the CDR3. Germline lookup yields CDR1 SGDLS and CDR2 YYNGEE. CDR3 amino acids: CASSLTSGSLNTQYF. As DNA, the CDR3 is TGTGCCAGCAGCTTAACTAGCGGGAGTTTAAATACGCAGTATTTT. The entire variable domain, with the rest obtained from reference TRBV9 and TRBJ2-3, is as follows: DSGVTQTPKHLITATGQRVTLRCSPRSGDLSVYWYQQSLDQGLQFLIQYYNGEERAKGNILERFSAQQFPDLHSELNLSSLELGDSALYFCASSLTSGSLNTQYFGPGTRLTVL.

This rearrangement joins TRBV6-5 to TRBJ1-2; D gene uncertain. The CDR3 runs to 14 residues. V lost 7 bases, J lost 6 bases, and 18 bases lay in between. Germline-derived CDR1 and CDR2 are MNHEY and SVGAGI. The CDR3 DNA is TGTGCCAGCAAGAAGACAAGTAGGTCTAATGGCTACACCTTC. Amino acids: CASKKTSRSNGYTF.

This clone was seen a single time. CDR3 in amino acids: CASSLKQGAPPTNEKLFF. The CDR3 nucleotides are TGTGCCAGTAGTCTAAAACAGGGGGCACCTCCAACTAATGAAAAACTGTTTTTT. The rearrangement uses TRBV19 and TRBJ1-4; TRBD1 matches at 9 bases. J gave up 0 bases and V 5 bases, and 10 bases lay outside the gene matches. The CDR3 extends over 18 amino acids. From germline, CDR1 is LNHDA and CDR2 SQIVND (reference sequence).

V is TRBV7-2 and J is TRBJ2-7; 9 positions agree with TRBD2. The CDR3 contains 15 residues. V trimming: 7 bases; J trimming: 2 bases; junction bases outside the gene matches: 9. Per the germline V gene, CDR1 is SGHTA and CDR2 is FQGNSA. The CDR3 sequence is CASTWGAGGPYEQYF. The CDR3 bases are TGTGCCAGCACCTGGGGGGCGGGAGGGCCCTACGAGCAGTACTTC.

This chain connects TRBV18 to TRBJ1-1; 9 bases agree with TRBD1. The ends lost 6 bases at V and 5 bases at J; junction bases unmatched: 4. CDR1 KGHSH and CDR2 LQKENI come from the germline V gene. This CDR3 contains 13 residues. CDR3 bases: TGTGCCAGCTCCCCCGACAGGGGGACTGAAGCTTTCTTT. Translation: CASSPDRGTEAFF. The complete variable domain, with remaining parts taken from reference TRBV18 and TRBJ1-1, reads NAGVMQNPRHLVRRRGQEARLRCSPMKGHSHVYWYRQLPEEGLKFMVYLQKENIIDESGMPKERFSAEFPKEGPSILRIQQVVRGDSAAYFCASSPDRGTEAFFGQGTRLTVV.

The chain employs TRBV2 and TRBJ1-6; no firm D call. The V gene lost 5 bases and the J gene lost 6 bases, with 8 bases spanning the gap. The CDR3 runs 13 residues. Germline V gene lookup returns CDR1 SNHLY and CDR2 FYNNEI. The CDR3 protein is CASSITANSPLHF. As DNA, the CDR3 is TGTGCCAGCAGTATCACAGCTAATTCACCCCTCCACTTT.

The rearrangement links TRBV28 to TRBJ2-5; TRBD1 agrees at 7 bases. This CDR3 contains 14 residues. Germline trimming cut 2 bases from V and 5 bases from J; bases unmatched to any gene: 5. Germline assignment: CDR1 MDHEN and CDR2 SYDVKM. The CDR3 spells CASSLRDSLETQYF. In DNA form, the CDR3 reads TGTGCCAGCAGTTTAAGGGACAGCCTGGAGACCCAGTACTTC.

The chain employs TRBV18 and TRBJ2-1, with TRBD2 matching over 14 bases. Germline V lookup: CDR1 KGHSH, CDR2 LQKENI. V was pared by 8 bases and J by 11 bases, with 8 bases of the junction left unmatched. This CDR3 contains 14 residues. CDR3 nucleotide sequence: TGTGCCAGCACCCGGACTAGCGGGAGGTCACAGCAGTTCTTC. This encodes CASTRTSGRSQQFF.

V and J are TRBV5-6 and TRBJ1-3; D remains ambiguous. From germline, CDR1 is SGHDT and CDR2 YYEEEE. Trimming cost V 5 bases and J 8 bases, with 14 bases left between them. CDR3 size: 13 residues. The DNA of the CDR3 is TGTGCCAGCAGTTTCCTAAACGGAGACACCATATATTTT. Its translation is CASSFLNGDTIYF.

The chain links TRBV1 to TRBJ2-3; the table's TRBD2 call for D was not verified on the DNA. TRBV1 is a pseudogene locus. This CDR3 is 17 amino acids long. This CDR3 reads CTSSQDQDSGVSDTQYF. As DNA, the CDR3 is TGCACCAGCAGCCAAGATCAGGATAGCGGGGTTTCCGATACGCAGTATTTT.

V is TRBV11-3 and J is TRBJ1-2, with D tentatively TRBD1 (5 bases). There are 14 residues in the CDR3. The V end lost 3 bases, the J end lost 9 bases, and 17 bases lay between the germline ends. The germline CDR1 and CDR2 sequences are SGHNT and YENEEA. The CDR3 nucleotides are TGTGCCAGCAGCTTGGGATGGGGCCCGAGAAGCTACACCTTC. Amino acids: CASSLGWGPRSYTF.

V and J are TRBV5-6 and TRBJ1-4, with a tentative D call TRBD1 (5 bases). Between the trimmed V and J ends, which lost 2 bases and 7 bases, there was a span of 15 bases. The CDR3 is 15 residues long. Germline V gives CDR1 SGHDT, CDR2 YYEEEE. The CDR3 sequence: CASSLSQGVSEKLFF. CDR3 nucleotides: TGTGCCAGCAGCTTATCCCAGGGTGTAAGTGAAAAACTGTTTTTT.

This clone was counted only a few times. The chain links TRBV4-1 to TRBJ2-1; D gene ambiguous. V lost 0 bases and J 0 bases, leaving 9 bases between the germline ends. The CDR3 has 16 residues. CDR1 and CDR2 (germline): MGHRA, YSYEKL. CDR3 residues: CASSQEPASSYNEQFF. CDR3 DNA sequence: TGCGCCAGCAGCCAAGAACCCGCCAGCTCCTACAATGAGCAGTTCTTC.

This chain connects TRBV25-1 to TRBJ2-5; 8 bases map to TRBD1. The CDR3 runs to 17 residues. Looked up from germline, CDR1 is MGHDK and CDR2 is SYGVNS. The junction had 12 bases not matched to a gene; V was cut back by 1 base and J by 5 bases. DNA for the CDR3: TGTGCCAGCAGTGAATCAACTGGACAGGGTTGGATCGAGACCCAGTACTTC. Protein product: CASSESTGQGWIETQYF.

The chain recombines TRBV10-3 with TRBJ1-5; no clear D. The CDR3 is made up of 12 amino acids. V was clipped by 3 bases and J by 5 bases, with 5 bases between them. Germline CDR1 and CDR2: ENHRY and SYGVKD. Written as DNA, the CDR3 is TGTGCCATCAGTGACGGAGATCAGCCCCAGCATTTT. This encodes CAISDGDQPQHF.

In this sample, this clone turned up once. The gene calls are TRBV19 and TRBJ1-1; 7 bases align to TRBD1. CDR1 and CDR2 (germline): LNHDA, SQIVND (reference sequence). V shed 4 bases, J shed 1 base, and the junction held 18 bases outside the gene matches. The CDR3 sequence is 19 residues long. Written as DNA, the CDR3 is TGTGCCAGTAGTAGGAGTCTGCTTAATCCGGGACAGTGGAACACTGAAGCTTTCTTT. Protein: CASSRSLLNPGQWNTEAFF.

CDR3 bases: TGTGCCAGTAGTATTATGCAGGGGAGACAGCCCCAGCATTTT. Translating it yields CASSIMQGRQPQHF. The chain couples TRBV19 to TRBJ1-5; D might be TRBD1 (6 bases). The V gene lost 3 bases and the J gene lost 7 bases, with 13 bases spanning the gap. This CDR3 region has 14 residues. The germline gives CDR1 LNHDA, CDR2 SQIVND (reference sequence).

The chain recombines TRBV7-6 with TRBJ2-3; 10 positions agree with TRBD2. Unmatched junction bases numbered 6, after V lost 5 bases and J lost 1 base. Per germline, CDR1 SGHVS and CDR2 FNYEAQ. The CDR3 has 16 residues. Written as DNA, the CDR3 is TGTGCCAGCAGCAACCTAGCGGGGGAGGGCACAGATACGCAGTATTTT. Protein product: CASSNLAGEGTDTQYF.

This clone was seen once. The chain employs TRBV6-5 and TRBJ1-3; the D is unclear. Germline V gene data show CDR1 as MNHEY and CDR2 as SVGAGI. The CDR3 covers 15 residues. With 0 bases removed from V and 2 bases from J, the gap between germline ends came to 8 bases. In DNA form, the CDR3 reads TGTGCCAGCAGTTACTCGACACCCACTGGAAACACCATATATTTT. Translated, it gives CASSYSTPTGNTIYF.

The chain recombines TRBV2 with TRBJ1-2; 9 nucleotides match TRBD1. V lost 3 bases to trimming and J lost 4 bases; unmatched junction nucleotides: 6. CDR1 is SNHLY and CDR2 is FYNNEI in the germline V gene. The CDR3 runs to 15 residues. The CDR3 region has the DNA TGTGCCAGCAGTGAGAAGGGGACAGGGCTCTATGGCTACACCTTC. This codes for CASSEKGTGLYGYTF.

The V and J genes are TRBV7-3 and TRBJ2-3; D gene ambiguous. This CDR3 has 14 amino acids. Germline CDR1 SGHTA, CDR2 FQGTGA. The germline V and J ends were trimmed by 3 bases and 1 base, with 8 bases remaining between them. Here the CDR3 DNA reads TGTGCCAGCAGCTTGTACAGAGGCACAGATACGCAGTATTTT. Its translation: CASSLYRGTDTQYF. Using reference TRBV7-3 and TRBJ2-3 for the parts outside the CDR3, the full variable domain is GAGVSQTPSNKVTEKGKYVELRCDPISGHTALYWYRQSLGQGPEFLIYFQGTGAADDSGLPNDRFFAVRPEGSVSTLKIQRTERGDSAVYLCASSLYRGTDTQYFGPGTRLTVL.

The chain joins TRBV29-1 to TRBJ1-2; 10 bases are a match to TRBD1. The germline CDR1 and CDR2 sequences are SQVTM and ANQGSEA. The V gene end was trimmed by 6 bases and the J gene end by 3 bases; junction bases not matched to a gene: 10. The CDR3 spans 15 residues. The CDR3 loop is CSVKQPGQGHYGYTF. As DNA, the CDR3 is TGCAGCGTCAAACAACCGGGACAGGGGCACTATGGCTACACCTTC.

The CDR3 coding sequence is TGTGCCAGCAGTTCCTCCGACAGCCGCTACAATGAGCAGTTCTTC. Its translation: CASSSSDSRYNEQFF. The V gene is TRBV6-5, the J gene TRBJ2-1; TRBD1 is a possible D gene (5 bases). Trimming left V 4 bases short and J 3 bases short, with 13 bases between. The CDR3 consists of 15 residues. Per the germline V gene, CDR1 is MNHEY and CDR2 is SVGAGI.

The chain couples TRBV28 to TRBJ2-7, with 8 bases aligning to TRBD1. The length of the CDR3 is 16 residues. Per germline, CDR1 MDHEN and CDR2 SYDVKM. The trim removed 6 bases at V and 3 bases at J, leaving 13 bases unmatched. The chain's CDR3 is CASSKGGQGQGYEQYF. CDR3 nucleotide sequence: TGTGCCAGCAGCAAAGGAGGACAGGGCCAAGGCTACGAGCAGTACTTC.

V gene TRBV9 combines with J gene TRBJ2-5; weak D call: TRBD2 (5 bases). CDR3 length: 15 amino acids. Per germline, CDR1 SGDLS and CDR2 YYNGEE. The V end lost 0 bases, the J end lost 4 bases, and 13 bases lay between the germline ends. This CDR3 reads CASSVDARSGETQYF. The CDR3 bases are TGTGCCAGCAGCGTAGACGCGCGGAGCGGAGAGACCCAGTACTTC.

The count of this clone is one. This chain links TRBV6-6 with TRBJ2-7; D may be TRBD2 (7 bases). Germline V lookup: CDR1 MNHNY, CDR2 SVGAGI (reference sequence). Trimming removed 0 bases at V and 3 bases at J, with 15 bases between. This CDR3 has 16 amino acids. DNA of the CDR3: TGTGCCAGCAGTTACTCGGGGGCTAGCGGATACTACGAGCAGTACTTC. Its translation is CASSYSGASGYYEQYF.